This T cell receptor (beta chain) was profiled in a study of blood T cell repertoires in COVID-19. Study context: Sites in the United States, Italy and Spain provided acute and convalescent COVID-19 samples. Sources were T cells, B-cell-depleted T cells, or PBMCs; the material itself was cDNA or gDNA.

In the authors' methods: Amplified reference gene primers provided the basis for estimating nucleated cell counts. Measured with immunoSEQ multiplex PCR; TCRdb has only the in-frame clones, and not every one. V and J calls and clone size come straight from that table; D and trimming were deduced from the DNA. This sample has about 60,000 clones, with approximately 86% found just once. The receptor's source is a human donor with acute or convalescent COVID-19. The donor label of this sample is uncertain. Sequenced: peripheral blood.

The chain's CDR3 is CASSDAGTGKEKLFF. CDR3 in DNA: TGCGCCAGCAGTGACGCCGGGACAGGGAAGGAAAAACTGTTTTTT. The chain couples TRBV10-2 to TRBJ1-4, with 9 bases lining up with TRBD1. This CDR3 has 15 residues. Germline V gene sequence: CDR1 WSHSY, CDR2 SAAADI. V dropped 3 bases and J dropped 8; count of bases not matched to a gene: 7.